This TCR beta chain was captured by sequencing in a study of early T cells in non-severe SARS-CoV-2 infection. Study details: Sequencing targeted bulk RNA from unsorted whole blood, leaving chains unpaired. Findings and limits, study-wide: Matching with VDJdb favored anti-spike CD8 responses (missing private and CD4 specificities).

Unique molecular identifiers (one per individual cDNA molecule) were attached. In TCRdb, the 5' RACE reads were re-called with MiXCR into one record per CDR3 protein. The table records about 100,000 distinct CDR3 sequences, around 10% of them present only once. This CDR3 region has 13 residues. V gave up 8 bases and J gave up 1 base; unmatched junction bases: 4. In germline, CDR1 is MNHNY, CDR2 SVGAGI (reference sequence). This clonotype has ten or more counts. The antigen remains unidentified. The chain joins TRBV6-6 to TRBJ1-1; TRBD1 matches 7 bases. This receptor was obtained from an adult who was a healthcare worker with PCR-confirmed SARS-CoV-2 infection or an uninfected control (not recorded which). The sample taken for sequencing was whole blood. This chain's CDR3 is CASHRGSNTEAFF. CDR3 in DNA: TGTGCCAGCCACAGGGGTTCGAACACTGAAGCTTTCTTT.